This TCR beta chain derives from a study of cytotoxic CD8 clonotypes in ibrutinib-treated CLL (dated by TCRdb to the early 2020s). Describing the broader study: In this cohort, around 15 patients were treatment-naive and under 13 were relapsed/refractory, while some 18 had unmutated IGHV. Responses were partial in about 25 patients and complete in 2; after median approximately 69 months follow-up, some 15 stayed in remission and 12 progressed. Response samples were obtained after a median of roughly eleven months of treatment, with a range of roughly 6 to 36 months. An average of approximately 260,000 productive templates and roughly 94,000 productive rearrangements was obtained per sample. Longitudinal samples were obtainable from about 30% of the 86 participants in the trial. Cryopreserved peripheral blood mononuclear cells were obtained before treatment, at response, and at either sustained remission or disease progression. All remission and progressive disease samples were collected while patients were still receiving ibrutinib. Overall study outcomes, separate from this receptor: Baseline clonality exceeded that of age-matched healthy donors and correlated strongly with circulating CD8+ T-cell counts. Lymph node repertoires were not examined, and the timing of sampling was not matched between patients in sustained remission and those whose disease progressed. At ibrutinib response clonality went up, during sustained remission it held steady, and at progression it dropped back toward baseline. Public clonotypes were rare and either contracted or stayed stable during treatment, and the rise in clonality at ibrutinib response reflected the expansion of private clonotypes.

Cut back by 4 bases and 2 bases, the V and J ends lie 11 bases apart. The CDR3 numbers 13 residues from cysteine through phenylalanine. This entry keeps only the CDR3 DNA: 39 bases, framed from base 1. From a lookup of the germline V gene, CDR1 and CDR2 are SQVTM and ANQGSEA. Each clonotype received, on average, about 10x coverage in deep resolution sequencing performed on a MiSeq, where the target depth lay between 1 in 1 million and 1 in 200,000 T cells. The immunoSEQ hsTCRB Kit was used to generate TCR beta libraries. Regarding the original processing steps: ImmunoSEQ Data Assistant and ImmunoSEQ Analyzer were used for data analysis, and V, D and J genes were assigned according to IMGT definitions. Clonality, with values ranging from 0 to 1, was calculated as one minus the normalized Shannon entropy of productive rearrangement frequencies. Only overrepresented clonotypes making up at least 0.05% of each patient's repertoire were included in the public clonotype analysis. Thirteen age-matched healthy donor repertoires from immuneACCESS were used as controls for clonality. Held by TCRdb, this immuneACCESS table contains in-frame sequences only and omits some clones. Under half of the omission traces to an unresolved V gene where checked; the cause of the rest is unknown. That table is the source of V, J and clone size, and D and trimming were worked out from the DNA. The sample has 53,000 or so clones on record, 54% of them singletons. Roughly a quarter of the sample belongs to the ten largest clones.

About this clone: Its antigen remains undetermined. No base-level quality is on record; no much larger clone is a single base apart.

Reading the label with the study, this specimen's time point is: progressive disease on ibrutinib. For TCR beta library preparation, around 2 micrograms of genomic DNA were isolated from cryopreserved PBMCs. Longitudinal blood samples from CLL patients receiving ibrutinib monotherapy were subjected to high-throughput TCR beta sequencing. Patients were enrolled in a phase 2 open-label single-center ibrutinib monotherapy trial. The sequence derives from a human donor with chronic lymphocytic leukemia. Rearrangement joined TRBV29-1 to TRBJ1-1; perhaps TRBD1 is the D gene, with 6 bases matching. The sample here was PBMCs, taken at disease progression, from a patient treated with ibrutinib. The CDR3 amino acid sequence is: CSVVGGLNTEAFF. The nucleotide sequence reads TGCAGCGTTGTGGGGGGGCTAAACACTGAAGCTTTCTTT.